Each of the 27 T cell receptor beta chains below was sequenced from the same sample in a study of blood T cell repertoires in COVID-19 (dated by TCRdb to between 2020 and 2021). Receptor libraries were prepared by the immunoSEQ multiplex PCR assay. Entries here come from immuneACCESS through TCRdb and include only in-frame sequences with V and J called. Some clones fail to appear in such tables; in the studies checked, an unresolved V gene covers under half of the shortfall, and the cause of the remainder is unknown. Recorded for this sample are about 80,000 clones; more than 70% of them occurred a single time. The ten largest account for 6% to 7.5% of the sample. Input material: peripheral blood. These TCRs come from a woman older than 75 with acute or convalescent COVID-19.

The chain links TRBV5-1 to TRBJ2-1; possible D gene TRBD1, 5 bases. The CDR3 contains 15 residues. V lost 6 bases and J lost 7, with 20 bases in between. The germline gives CDR1 SGHRS, CDR2 YFSETQ. CDR3 amino acids: CASNPSGQGRNEQFF. Written as DNA, the CDR3 is TGCGCCAGCAATCCCTCCGGGCAGGGAAGGAATGAGCAGTTCTTC.

The V call is TRBV7-9, the J call TRBJ2-1, with unresolved D. This CDR3 has 14 residues. From germline, CDR1 is SEHNR and CDR2 FQNEAQ (reference sequence). V was shortened by 4 bases and J by 0 bases, with 7 bases between the two germline ends. CDR3: CASSSPSSYNEQFF. The CDR3 bases are TGTGCCAGCAGCTCCCCCAGCTCCTACAATGAGCAGTTCTTC.

V is TRBV9 and J is TRBJ1-5; weak D call: TRBD1 (6 bases). The CDR3 totals 19 residues. The germline gives CDR1 SGDLS, CDR2 YYNGEE. Trimming removed 0 bases from V and 3 bases from J, with 22 bases in between. Here the CDR3 reads CASSVVPTGPPYTNQPQHF. The CDR3 DNA is TGTGCCAGCAGCGTAGTCCCCACAGGGCCACCGTATACCAATCAGCCCCAGCATTTT.

This chain connects TRBV19 to TRBJ2-3; 10 nucleotides line up with TRBD2. The J segment lost 6 bases and the V segment lost 5 bases, leaving 11 bases of the junction unmatched. There are 16 residues in the CDR3. The germline V gene has CDR1 LNHDA and CDR2 SQIVND (reference sequence). The CDR3 DNA is TGTGCCAGTAGTCTCCTCTTGCTAGCGGGGGCTGATACGCAGTATTTT. Its protein product is CASSLLLLAGADTQYF.

The chain recombines TRBV12-3 or TRBV12-4 with TRBJ1-1, with D tentatively TRBD1 (5 bases). The CDR3 has 12 amino acids. Trimming left V 5 bases short and J 11 bases short, with 15 bases between. DNA for the CDR3: TGTGCCAGCAGTCAAACTCTACGGGGGGCTTTCTTT. This sequence encodes CASSQTLRGAFF.

V and J are TRBV5-6 and TRBJ1-5, with D unclear. With 1 base removed from V and 3 bases from J, the gap between germline ends came to 11 bases. CDR1 is SGHDT and CDR2 is YYEEEE in the germline V gene. This CDR3 region has 15 residues. The CDR3 loop reads CASSLSVTANQPQHF. CDR3 coding DNA: TGTGCCAGCAGCTTGTCTGTTACAGCCAATCAGCCCCAGCATTTT.

This sequence joins TRBV7-2 and TRBJ2-3, with a tentative D call TRBD2 (6 bases). V was trimmed by 3 bases and J by 2 bases, leaving 18 bases between them. Germline values: CDR1 SGHTA, CDR2 FQGNSA. The CDR3 has 17 residues. In nucleotides, the CDR3 is TGTGCCAGCAGCTTTAGGGTTGGGCTAGCGATCACAGATACGCAGTATTTT. Encoded protein: CASSFRVGLAITDTQYF. The variable domain in full, with the rest retrieved from reference TRBV7-2 and TRBJ2-3, is GAGVSQSPSNKVTEKGKDVELRCDPISGHTALYWYRQSLGQGLEFLIYFQGNSAPDKSGLPSDRFSAERTGGSVSTLTIQRTQQEDSAVYLCASSFRVGLAITDTQYFGPGTRLTVL.

The rearrangement uses TRBV10-3 and TRBJ2-1; D perhaps matches TRBD1 (6 bases). Trimming took off 10 bases at V and 5 bases at J, with 12 bases between the two ends. The CDR3 is 12 amino acids. Germline CDR1 reads ENHRY; CDR2 reads SYGVKD. CDR3 nucleotide sequence: TGTGCCACCCAGGACAGAGACAATGAGCAGTTCTTC. The encoded protein is CATQDRDNEQFF.

The chain uses TRBV6-4 and TRBJ1-1; D gene unclear. The CDR3 consists of 13 residues. The germline gives CDR1 MRHNA, CDR2 SNTAGT. Trimming cost V 6 bases and J 0 bases, with 8 bases left between them. The CDR3 DNA follows: TGTGCCAGCAGGAGGGAGATGAACACTGAAGCTTTCTTT. Translation: CASRREMNTEAFF.

The chain joins TRBV9 to TRBJ2-1; D is perhaps TRBD2 (7 bases). There are 16 residues in the CDR3. V was cut by 4 bases and J by 4 bases, with 18 bases left in between. Germline CDR1 reads SGDLS; CDR2 reads YYNGEE. CDR3 sequence (DNA): TGTGCCAGCAGCCCCCGAGGGGGGGGGATGTACAATGAGCAGTTCTTC. This translates into CASSPRGGGMYNEQFF.

The V gene is TRBV5-1, the J gene TRBJ1-2; no definite D call. With 8 bases removed from V and 3 bases from J, the gap between germline ends came to 11 bases. This CDR3 region has 12 residues. The germline CDR1 and CDR2 sequences are SGHRS and YFSETQ. The chain's CDR3 is CARVRLDYGYTF. CDR3 DNA sequence: TGCGCCAGAGTACGGTTGGACTATGGCTACACCTTC.

About this clone itself: One end of the junction varies from germline; a read error may be responsible. The chain carries TRBV7-7 and TRBJ2-1; 16 nucleotides match TRBD2. This CDR3 contains 21 residues. Germline V CDR1 and CDR2: SSHAT, FNYEAQ (reference sequence). Written as DNA, the CDR3 is TGTGCTAGCAGCTTAGATACCCCGGGACTAGCGGGGGGGCCAGTCTACAATGAGCAGTTCTTC. Translating gives CASSLDTPGLAGGPVYNEQFF. Based on the CDR3 plus reference TRBV7-7 and TRBJ2-1, the full variable domain is GAGVSQSPRYKVTKRGQDVTLRCDPISSHATLYWYQQALGQGPEFLTYFNYEAQPDKSGLPSDRFSAERPEGSISTLTIQRTEQRDSAMYRCASSLDTPGLAGGPVYNEQFFGPGTRLTVL.

This chain uses TRBV7-2 with TRBJ2-5; 9 bases match TRBD2. Germline CDR1 and CDR2: SGHTA and FQGNSA. This CDR3 contains 16 residues. V shed 1 base and J 4 bases; nucleotides not matched to a gene: 7. The CDR3 reads CASSLEAGGGGETQYF. The DNA for the CDR3 is TGTGCCAGCAGCTTAGAAGCGGGGGGCGGAGGAGAGACCCAGTACTTC.

This chain uses TRBV15 with TRBJ1-1; unclear D gene. Trimming cost V 0 bases and J 8 bases, with 7 bases left between them. The CDR3 consists of 12 residues. Per germline, CDR1 LNHNV and CDR2 YYDKDF (reference sequence). CDR3: CATSRDRREAFF. CDR3 nucleotide sequence: TGTGCCACCAGCAGAGATCGGCGGGAAGCTTTCTTT.

The V and J genes are TRBV3-1 (or the pseudogene TRBV3-2) and TRBJ2-1, with 10 bases that match TRBD2. V shed 1 base and J 4 bases; nucleotides not matched to a gene: 4. CDR1 is LGHDT and CDR2 is YNNKEL in the germline V gene (reference sequence). This CDR3 is built from 16 residues. The CDR3 region has the DNA TGTGCCAGCAGCCAAGGAGCGGGGGGGCTATACAATGAGCAGTTCTTC. This gives the protein CASSQGAGGLYNEQFF.

The gene calls are TRBV18 and TRBJ2-1; 9 nucleotides agree with TRBD2. Germline V gene sequence: CDR1 KGHSH, CDR2 LQKENI. V shed 8 bases and J 7 bases; nucleotides not matched to a gene: 6. The CDR3 is 13 residues long. The DNA of the CDR3 is TGTGCCAGCGCTGGGACTAGCCAGAATGAGCAGTTCTTC. Protein: CASAGTSQNEQFF.

The V gene is TRBV29-1, the J gene TRBJ1-1, with TRBD1 identical over 7 bases. The CDR3 covers 13 residues. With V trimmed by 7 bases and J by 4 bases, 9 bases remained unmatched. The germline V gene has CDR1 SQVTM and CDR2 ANQGSEA. CDR3: CSAVQGVSTEAFF. The CDR3 bases are TGCAGCGCCGTGCAGGGGGTGAGCACTGAAGCTTTCTTT.

The CDR3 region has the DNA TGTGCCAGCAGTTCCAACCAGGGAAGATCACCCCTCCACTTT. Translating gives CASSSNQGRSPLHF. The rearrangement links TRBV11-1 to TRBJ1-6, with a weak D call TRBD1 (5 bases). The CDR3 consists of 14 residues. Germline CDR1 and CDR2: SGHAT and FQDESV (reference sequence). V gave up 6 bases and J gave up 10 bases, with 16 bases separating them.

This chain connects TRBV13 to TRBJ2-1; TRBD1 matches at 10 bases. Germline lookup yields CDR1 PRHDT and CDR2 FYEKMQ (reference sequence). The CDR3 sequence is 16 residues long. Germline trimming cut 7 bases from V and 7 bases from J; bases unmatched to any gene: 13. CDR3 sequence (DNA): TGTGCCAGCAACTCAAGGGCGGGGACAGGGGTAAATGAGCAGTTCTTC. Its translation is CASNSRAGTGVNEQFF.

This chain joins TRBV18 and TRBJ2-1, with D possibly TRBD1 on 6 matching bases. CDR3 length: 17 residues. V was cut by 4 bases and J by 1 base, with 17 bases left in between. Per the germline V gene, CDR1 is KGHSH and CDR2 is LQKENI. CDR3 region: CASSLTLQGGSYNEQFF. The CDR3 bases are TGTGCCAGCTCACTAACCTTACAGGGTGGATCCTACAATGAGCAGTTCTTC. The full variable domain, its missing parts supplied by reference TRBV18 and TRBJ2-1, is NAGVMQNPRHLVRRRGQEARLRCSPMKGHSHVYWYRQLPEEGLKFMVYLQKENIIDESGMPKERFSAEFPKEGPSILRIQQVVRGDSAAYFCASSLTLQGGSYNEQFFGPGTRLTVL.

This chain joins TRBV4-3 and TRBJ1-1; TRBD1 matches at 7 bases. V was pared by 0 bases and J by 9 bases, with 7 bases of the junction left unmatched. The CDR3 has 14 residues. From germline, CDR1 is LGHNA and CDR2 YSLEER. Here the CDR3 reads CASSQEVTGVQAFF. In nucleotides, the CDR3 is TGCGCCAGCAGCCAAGAGGTAACAGGGGTTCAAGCTTTCTTT.

The V call is TRBV6-1, the J call TRBJ1-3, with a possible D match to TRBD1 (6 bases). This CDR3 is built from 14 residues. Trimming shortened V by 3 bases and J by 3 bases, and 9 bases separated the two germline ends. Germline assignment: CDR1 MNHNS and CDR2 SASEGT. The CDR3 protein is CASSEQGSGNTIYF. CDR3 nucleotides: TGTGCCAGCAGTGAGCAGGGGAGTGGAAACACCATATATTTT.

The V and J genes are TRBV5-1 and TRBJ1-2; 9 bases line up with TRBD1. The CDR3 is 14 residues long. CDR1 and CDR2 from the germline V gene are SGHRS and YFSETQ. Trimming removed 3 bases from V and 6 bases from J; junction bases left unmatched: 6. The CDR3 DNA sequence: TGCGCCAGCAGCTCCCAGGGGACAGGGAATGGCTACACCTTC. Residues: CASSSQGTGNGYTF.

The rearrangement uses TRBV3-1 (or the pseudogene TRBV3-2) and TRBJ2-7, with D perhaps matching TRBD1 (5 bases). This CDR3 has 13 residues. From germline, CDR1 is LGHDT and CDR2 YNNKEL (reference sequence). Trimming pared 4 bases from V and 0 bases from J, leaving 7 bases between. CDR3: CASSRQLSYEQYF. The DNA for the CDR3 is TGTGCCAGCAGCCGACAGCTCTCCTACGAGCAGTACTTC.

This chain uses TRBV13 with TRBJ2-3, with 8 bases fitting TRBD2. Looked up from germline, CDR1 is PRHDT and CDR2 is FYEKMQ (reference sequence). This CDR3 spans 17 amino acids. Trimming removed 4 bases from V and 5 bases from J; junction bases left unmatched: 14. CDR3 amino acids: CASSSQPSGRALDTQYF. The CDR3 nucleotides read TGTGCCAGCAGCTCCCAACCTTCCGGGAGGGCCCTAGATACGCAGTATTTT.

This chain connects TRBV30 to TRBJ2-7, with 7 bases that match TRBD2. J lost 5 bases, V lost 1 base, and 2 bases had no gene match. Germline CDR1 reads GTSNPN; CDR2 reads SVGIG (reference sequence). The CDR3 has 12 amino acids. The CDR3 DNA is TGTGCCTGGAGTGGGGACTACCACGAGCAGTACTTC. Its translation is CAWSGDYHEQYF.

The sample holds one count of this clone. This rearrangement joins TRBV30 to TRBJ1-2; 9 positions agree with TRBD1. The CDR3 extends over 15 amino acids. V was pared by 1 base and J by 6 bases, with 9 bases of the junction left unmatched. Germline assignment: CDR1 GTSNPN and CDR2 SVGIG (reference sequence). The CDR3 DNA follows: TGTGCCTGGAGTGGCGGCCGGGACAGGGCCCATGGCTACACCTTC. Its translation: CAWSGGRDRAHGYTF.